This entry lists 30 T cell receptor beta chains sequenced from one sample in a study of blood T cells in healthy people across ages. It was with a sample-barcoded 5' primer and a J-beta primer mix that a second PCR of roughly 7 to 12 cycles was run. TCRdb fed the 5' RACE reads into MiXCR, producing one record per CDR3 protein. The sample yields 380,000 or so distinct CDR3 sequences, over 45% seen once. The sequenced material came from blood. All receptors come from a man aged 55 to 70 in good health.

The chain is built from TRBV6-2 or TRBV6-3 and TRBJ2-7; 7 bases fit TRBD2. Germline assignment: CDR1 MNHEY and CDR2 SVGEGT. The V segment lost 2 bases and the J segment 5 bases; nucleotides outside the gene matches: 3. This CDR3 comprises 13 residues. CDR3 amino acids: CASSYEGRDEQYF. CDR3 nucleotides: TGTGCCAGCAGTTACGAGGGGAGGGACGAGCAGTACTTC.

The chain is built from TRBV4-2 and TRBJ2-1, with a tentative D call TRBD2 (6 bases). Near its end, the DNA agrees better with TRBJ2-7, so the J call may be wrong. This CDR3 contains 14 residues. Germline CDR1 LGHNA, CDR2 YNFKEQ. The chain's CDR3 is CASSQAGERYEQYF. CDR3 DNA: TGTGCCAGCAGCCAAGCGGGAGAAAGGTACGAGCAGTACTTC.

This clonotype was found a few times. The chain carries TRBV7-9 and TRBJ1-6, with TRBD1 matching over 7 bases. The CDR3 spans 14 residues. The germline gives CDR1 SEHNR, CDR2 FQNEAQ (reference sequence). The trim removed 4 bases at V and 7 bases at J, leaving 4 bases unmatched. CDR3 nucleotide sequence: TGTGCCAGCAGCTCCGGGACAGACAATTCACCCCTCCACTTT. It specifies CASSSGTDNSPLHF.

The chain uses TRBV10-3 and TRBJ2-3, with TRBD2 identical over 7 bases. This CDR3 is 16 amino acids long. With V trimmed by 5 bases and J by 8 bases, 16 bases remained unmatched. Looked up from germline, CDR1 is ENHRY and CDR2 is SYGVKD. DNA for the CDR3: TGTGCCATCAGTCCCCGAGCGGGGCCAGACGAGGGTACGCAGTATTTT. This gives the protein CAISPRAGPDEGTQYF.

This clonotype was picked up a small number of times. The chain employs TRBV4-3 and TRBJ2-1; D unresolved. Germline CDR1 is LGHNA and CDR2 is YSLEER. The CDR3 spans 15 residues. Trimming shortened V by 0 bases and J by 4 bases, and 10 bases separated the two germline ends. CDR3 sequence reads: CASSQEMTSYNEQFF. The CDR3 DNA reads as TGCGCCAGCAGCCAAGAGATGACATCGTACAATGAGCAGTTCTTC.

The chain joins TRBV7-6 to TRBJ1-6, with TRBD1 matching 8 bases. The CDR3 length is 14 residues. Germline trimming cut 6 bases from V and 5 bases from J; bases unmatched to any gene: 3. Looked up from germline, CDR1 is SGHVS and CDR2 is FNYEAQ. The CDR3 bases are TGTGCCAGCAGGACGACAGGGGATAATTCACCCCTCCACTTT. It encodes CASRTTGDNSPLHF.

The chain employs TRBV6-6 and TRBJ1-6, with D perhaps matching TRBD1 (5 bases). The V gene lost 3 bases and the J gene lost 7 bases, with 10 bases spanning the gap. Germline V gives CDR1 MNHNY, CDR2 SVGAGI (reference sequence). The CDR3 runs 14 residues. The CDR3 sequence: CASSYGGTNSPLHF. In DNA, the CDR3 is TGTGCCAGCAGTTATGGGGGAACCAATTCACCCCTCCACTTT.

This clonotype was seen only a few times. The V and J genes are TRBV7-2 and TRBJ2-5, with TRBD1 as a possible D gene (5 bases). The CDR3 consists of 15 residues. Per the germline V gene, CDR1 is SGHTA and CDR2 is FQGNSA. V lost 1 base and J 4 bases, leaving 13 bases between the germline ends. DNA for the CDR3: TGTGCCAGCAGCTTAGGAGACAGCCGTCGAGAGACCCAGTACTTC. Its translation: CASSLGDSRRETQYF.

V usage is TRBV20-1 and J usage is TRBJ2-7, with 7 bases that match TRBD2. There are 13 residues in the CDR3. Germline CDR1 is DFQATT and CDR2 is SNEGSKA (reference sequence). Trimming took 8 bases from V and 3 from J; bases not matched to a gene: 10. The CDR3 region has the DNA TGCAGTACATTTCCGGCGGGAGACTACGAGCAGTACTTC. As protein: CSTFPAGDYEQYF.

Only a few counts were recorded for this clonotype. CDR3 sequence reads: CASSYSVHTDTQYF. CDR3 bases: TGTGCCAGCAGTTATAGCGTCCACACAGATACGCAGTATTTT. This sequence joins TRBV11-2 and TRBJ2-3, with D possibly matching TRBD2 (5 bases). The V and J ends lost 6 bases and 2 bases respectively, with 12 bases between them. The CDR3 consists of 14 residues. From germline, CDR1 is SGHAT and CDR2 FQNNGV.

Only one count was recorded for this clonotype. The chain uses TRBV30 and TRBJ2-5; D possibly corresponds to TRBD2 (7 bases). The DNA matches TRBJ2-7 better at its end, which makes the J call doubtful. The CDR3 has 12 amino acids. Germline V gene data show CDR1 as GTSNPN and CDR2 as SVGIG (reference sequence). CDR3 amino acids: CAWSRRGGEQYF. CDR3 coding DNA: TGTGCCTGGAGTAGAAGGGGGGGCGAGCAGTACTTC.

The chain uses TRBV6-1 and TRBJ1-5; the D is unclear. Germline V gene sequence: CDR1 MNHNS, CDR2 SASEGT. Trimming removed 1 base from V and 1 base from J, with 8 bases in between. CDR3 length equals 15 residues. CDR3 loop: CASSEGPYSNQPQHF. The CDR3 DNA follows: TGTGCCAGCAGTGAAGGACCTTACAGCAATCAGCCCCAGCATTTT.

This clonotype came up many times. This chain connects TRBV20-1 to TRBJ2-3, with D unresolved. Trimming removed 0 bases at V and 6 bases at J, with 16 bases between. The germline gives CDR1 DFQATT, CDR2 SNEGSKA (reference sequence). This CDR3 is 15 amino acids long. CDR3 in DNA: TGCAGTGCTAGAGATGGATCCAGGATGGGGGATACGCAGTATTTT. This encodes CSARDGSRMGDTQYF.

The J gene is TRBJ2-7, the V gene TRBV28; D is possibly TRBD2 (5 bases). CDR3 length equals 13 residues. V lost 10 bases and J 0 bases, leaving 13 bases between the germline ends. Germline V gene lookup returns CDR1 MDHEN and CDR2 SYDVKM. CDR3 loop: CAITDSSSYEQYF. The CDR3 DNA follows: TGTGCCATCACGGACTCGAGCTCCTACGAGCAGTACTTC.

The chain uses TRBV6-1 and TRBJ1-6; D is possibly TRBD1 (5 bases). Germline-derived CDR1 and CDR2 are MNHNS and SASEGT. Between the trimmed V and J ends, which lost 1 base and 7 bases, there was a span of 11 bases. This CDR3 region has 15 residues. The CDR3 DNA reads as TGTGCCAGCAGTGAAGAATCGAGGGGAAATTCACCCCTCCACTTT. Its translation: CASSEESRGNSPLHF.

The chain joins TRBV21-1 to TRBJ1-2; the table's D gene call, TRBD1, was not cross checked with the DNA. TRBV21-1 is a known pseudogene. The CDR3 contains 16 residues. CDR3 loop: CASSTRPRTVSYGYTF. In DNA, the CDR3 is TGTGCCAGCAGCACCCGACCCCGGACAGTTAGCTATGGCTACACCTTC.

This clonotype has just a few counts. The V and J genes are TRBV13 and TRBJ1-5, with D hard to call. Trimming pared 0 bases from V and 7 bases from J, leaving 7 bases between. CDR1 PRHDT and CDR2 FYEKMQ come from the germline V gene (reference sequence). This CDR3 is 13 amino acids long. The CDR3 loop is CASSLGLWQPQHF. CDR3 nucleotides: TGTGCCAGCAGCTTAGGGTTGTGGCAGCCCCAGCATTTT.

This clonotype has just a few counts. The rearrangement uses TRBV7-9 and TRBJ2-1; TRBD2 matches 12 bases. Trimming at V came to 7 bases and at J to 5 bases, leaving 6 bases not matched to a gene. Germline V gene sequence: CDR1 SEHNR, CDR2 FQNEAQ (reference sequence). This CDR3 region has 15 residues. The CDR3 coding sequence is TGTGCCAGCAACTCCAGGACTAGCGGGGACAATGAGCAGTTCTTC. Its protein is CASNSRTSGDNEQFF.

The J gene is TRBJ1-2, the V gene TRBV27; the match to TRBD1 covers 12 bases. The germline V gene encodes CDR1 MNHEY and CDR2 SMNVEV (reference sequence). The length of the CDR3 is 15 residues. V lost 5 bases and J lost 8; bases outside the gene matches: 9. The CDR3 coding sequence is TGTGCCAGCAGTCCCCGAGGGACAGGGGGCGGGGGCTACACCTTC. This translates into CASSPRGTGGGGYTF.

The rearrangement uses TRBV7-2 and TRBJ2-4, with 9 positions matching TRBD2. With the DNA end fitting TRBJ2-7 better, the J assignment may be wrong. The CDR3 extends over 15 amino acids. Germline-derived CDR1 and CDR2 are SGHTA and FQGNSA. The CDR3 here is CASSLGPAGGLEQYF. The CDR3 nucleotides are TGTGCCAGCAGCTTAGGTCCGGCGGGAGGGCTCGAGCAGTACTTC.

The V call is TRBV5-1, the J call TRBJ1-1; unclear D gene. The CDR3 is 14 residues long. Per germline, CDR1 SGHRS and CDR2 YFSETQ. V lost 0 bases and J lost 9, with 15 bases in between. Here the CDR3 DNA reads TGCGCCAGCAGCTTGGGGCAGGAGGGCGGGAAAGCTTTCTTT. Translation: CASSLGQEGGKAFF.

This clonotype has just a few counts. The chain carries TRBV29-1 and TRBJ2-3; 7 bases map to TRBD1. The CDR3 spans 12 residues. V gave up 6 bases and J gave up 5 bases; unmatched junction bases: 5. CDR1 SQVTM and CDR2 ANQGSEA come from the germline V gene. CDR3 bases: TGCAGCGTAGTGACAGGGAAAGATACGCAGTATTTT. It yields the protein CSVVTGKDTQYF.

The chain joins TRBV2 to TRBJ2-7; 7 bases agree with TRBD1. The germline CDR1 and CDR2 sequences are SNHLY and FYNNEI. The length of the CDR3 is 15 residues. The J segment lost 6 bases and the V segment lost 7 bases, leaving 15 bases of the junction unmatched. CDR3 DNA: TGTGCCAGCAAATACCAAGGGGGCCCGAGCTCCGAGCAGTACTTC. Its protein is CASKYQGGPSSEQYF.

The chain links TRBV20-1 to TRBJ1-5; weak D call: TRBD1 (5 bases). Germline values: CDR1 DFQATT, CDR2 SNEGSKA (reference sequence). V lost 0 bases, J lost 2 bases, and 11 bases lay in between. The CDR3 contains 15 residues. The CDR3 nucleotides are TGCAGTGCTAGAGATGGGGGGTTGGGCAATCAGCCCCAGCATTTT. It yields the protein CSARDGGLGNQPQHF.

This sequence joins TRBV10-3 and TRBJ2-1; 13 positions agree with TRBD2. V was clipped by 11 bases and J by 10 bases; unmatched bases: 11. The CDR3 is 14 amino acids. Germline CDR1 ENHRY, CDR2 SYGVKD. The CDR3 sequence is CAASGTSGMGEQFF. Here the CDR3 DNA reads TGTGCCGCCTCCGGGACTAGCGGGATGGGGGAGCAGTTCTTC.

The V and J genes are TRBV29-1 and TRBJ1-2; D uncertain. Germline V CDR1 and CDR2: SQVTM, ANQGSEA. The CDR3 has 13 residues. V dropped 2 bases and J dropped 4 bases, with 11 bases sitting between them. CDR3 coding DNA: TGCAGCGTTGAATCCCGGCGGGGCTATGGCTACACCTTC. Translated, it gives CSVESRRGYGYTF.

V gene TRBV29-1 combines with J gene TRBJ1-5; a possible D gene is TRBD1 (6 bases). Germline-derived CDR1 and CDR2 are SQVTM and ANQGSEA. The length of the CDR3 is 13 residues. The V and J ends lost 5 bases and 0 bases respectively, with 8 bases between them. For the CDR3, the DNA is TGCAGCGTTAAGGGGGATAGCAATCAGCCCCAGCATTTT. It translates to CSVKGDSNQPQHF.

The CDR3 DNA sequence: TGTGCCAGCAGTTTATCCGAAGGAATGGGGACAGGGCTTAACGAGCAGTACTTC. Residues: CASSLSEGMGTGLNEQYF. The rearrangement uses TRBV28 and TRBJ2-7, with TRBD1 matching over 9 bases. Trimming at V came to 1 base and at J to 5 bases, leaving 15 bases not matched to a gene. This CDR3 comprises 18 residues. CDR1 is MDHEN and CDR2 is SYDVKM in the germline V gene.

The genes are TRBV5-6 and TRBJ2-4; no definite D call. The DNA end is more similar to TRBJ2-7, so the J call may be wrong. Germline V gives CDR1 SGHDT, CDR2 YYEEEE. This CDR3 contains 15 residues. CDR3 DNA sequence: TGTGCCAGCAGCTTGTCGGGCCCTCTACCCTACGAGCAGTACTTC. Amino acids: CASSLSGPLPYEQYF.

The chain uses TRBV5-1 and TRBJ2-3, with 16 nucleotides matching TRBD2. CDR1 and CDR2 (germline): SGHRS, YFSETQ. After removal of 3 bases from V and 0 bases from J, the junction contained 7 bases not matched to a gene. The CDR3 covers 19 residues. The CDR3 region is CASSSGLAGGKPSTDTQYF. CDR3 in DNA: TGCGCCAGCAGCTCGGGACTAGCGGGGGGGAAGCCTAGCACAGATACGCAGTATTTT.